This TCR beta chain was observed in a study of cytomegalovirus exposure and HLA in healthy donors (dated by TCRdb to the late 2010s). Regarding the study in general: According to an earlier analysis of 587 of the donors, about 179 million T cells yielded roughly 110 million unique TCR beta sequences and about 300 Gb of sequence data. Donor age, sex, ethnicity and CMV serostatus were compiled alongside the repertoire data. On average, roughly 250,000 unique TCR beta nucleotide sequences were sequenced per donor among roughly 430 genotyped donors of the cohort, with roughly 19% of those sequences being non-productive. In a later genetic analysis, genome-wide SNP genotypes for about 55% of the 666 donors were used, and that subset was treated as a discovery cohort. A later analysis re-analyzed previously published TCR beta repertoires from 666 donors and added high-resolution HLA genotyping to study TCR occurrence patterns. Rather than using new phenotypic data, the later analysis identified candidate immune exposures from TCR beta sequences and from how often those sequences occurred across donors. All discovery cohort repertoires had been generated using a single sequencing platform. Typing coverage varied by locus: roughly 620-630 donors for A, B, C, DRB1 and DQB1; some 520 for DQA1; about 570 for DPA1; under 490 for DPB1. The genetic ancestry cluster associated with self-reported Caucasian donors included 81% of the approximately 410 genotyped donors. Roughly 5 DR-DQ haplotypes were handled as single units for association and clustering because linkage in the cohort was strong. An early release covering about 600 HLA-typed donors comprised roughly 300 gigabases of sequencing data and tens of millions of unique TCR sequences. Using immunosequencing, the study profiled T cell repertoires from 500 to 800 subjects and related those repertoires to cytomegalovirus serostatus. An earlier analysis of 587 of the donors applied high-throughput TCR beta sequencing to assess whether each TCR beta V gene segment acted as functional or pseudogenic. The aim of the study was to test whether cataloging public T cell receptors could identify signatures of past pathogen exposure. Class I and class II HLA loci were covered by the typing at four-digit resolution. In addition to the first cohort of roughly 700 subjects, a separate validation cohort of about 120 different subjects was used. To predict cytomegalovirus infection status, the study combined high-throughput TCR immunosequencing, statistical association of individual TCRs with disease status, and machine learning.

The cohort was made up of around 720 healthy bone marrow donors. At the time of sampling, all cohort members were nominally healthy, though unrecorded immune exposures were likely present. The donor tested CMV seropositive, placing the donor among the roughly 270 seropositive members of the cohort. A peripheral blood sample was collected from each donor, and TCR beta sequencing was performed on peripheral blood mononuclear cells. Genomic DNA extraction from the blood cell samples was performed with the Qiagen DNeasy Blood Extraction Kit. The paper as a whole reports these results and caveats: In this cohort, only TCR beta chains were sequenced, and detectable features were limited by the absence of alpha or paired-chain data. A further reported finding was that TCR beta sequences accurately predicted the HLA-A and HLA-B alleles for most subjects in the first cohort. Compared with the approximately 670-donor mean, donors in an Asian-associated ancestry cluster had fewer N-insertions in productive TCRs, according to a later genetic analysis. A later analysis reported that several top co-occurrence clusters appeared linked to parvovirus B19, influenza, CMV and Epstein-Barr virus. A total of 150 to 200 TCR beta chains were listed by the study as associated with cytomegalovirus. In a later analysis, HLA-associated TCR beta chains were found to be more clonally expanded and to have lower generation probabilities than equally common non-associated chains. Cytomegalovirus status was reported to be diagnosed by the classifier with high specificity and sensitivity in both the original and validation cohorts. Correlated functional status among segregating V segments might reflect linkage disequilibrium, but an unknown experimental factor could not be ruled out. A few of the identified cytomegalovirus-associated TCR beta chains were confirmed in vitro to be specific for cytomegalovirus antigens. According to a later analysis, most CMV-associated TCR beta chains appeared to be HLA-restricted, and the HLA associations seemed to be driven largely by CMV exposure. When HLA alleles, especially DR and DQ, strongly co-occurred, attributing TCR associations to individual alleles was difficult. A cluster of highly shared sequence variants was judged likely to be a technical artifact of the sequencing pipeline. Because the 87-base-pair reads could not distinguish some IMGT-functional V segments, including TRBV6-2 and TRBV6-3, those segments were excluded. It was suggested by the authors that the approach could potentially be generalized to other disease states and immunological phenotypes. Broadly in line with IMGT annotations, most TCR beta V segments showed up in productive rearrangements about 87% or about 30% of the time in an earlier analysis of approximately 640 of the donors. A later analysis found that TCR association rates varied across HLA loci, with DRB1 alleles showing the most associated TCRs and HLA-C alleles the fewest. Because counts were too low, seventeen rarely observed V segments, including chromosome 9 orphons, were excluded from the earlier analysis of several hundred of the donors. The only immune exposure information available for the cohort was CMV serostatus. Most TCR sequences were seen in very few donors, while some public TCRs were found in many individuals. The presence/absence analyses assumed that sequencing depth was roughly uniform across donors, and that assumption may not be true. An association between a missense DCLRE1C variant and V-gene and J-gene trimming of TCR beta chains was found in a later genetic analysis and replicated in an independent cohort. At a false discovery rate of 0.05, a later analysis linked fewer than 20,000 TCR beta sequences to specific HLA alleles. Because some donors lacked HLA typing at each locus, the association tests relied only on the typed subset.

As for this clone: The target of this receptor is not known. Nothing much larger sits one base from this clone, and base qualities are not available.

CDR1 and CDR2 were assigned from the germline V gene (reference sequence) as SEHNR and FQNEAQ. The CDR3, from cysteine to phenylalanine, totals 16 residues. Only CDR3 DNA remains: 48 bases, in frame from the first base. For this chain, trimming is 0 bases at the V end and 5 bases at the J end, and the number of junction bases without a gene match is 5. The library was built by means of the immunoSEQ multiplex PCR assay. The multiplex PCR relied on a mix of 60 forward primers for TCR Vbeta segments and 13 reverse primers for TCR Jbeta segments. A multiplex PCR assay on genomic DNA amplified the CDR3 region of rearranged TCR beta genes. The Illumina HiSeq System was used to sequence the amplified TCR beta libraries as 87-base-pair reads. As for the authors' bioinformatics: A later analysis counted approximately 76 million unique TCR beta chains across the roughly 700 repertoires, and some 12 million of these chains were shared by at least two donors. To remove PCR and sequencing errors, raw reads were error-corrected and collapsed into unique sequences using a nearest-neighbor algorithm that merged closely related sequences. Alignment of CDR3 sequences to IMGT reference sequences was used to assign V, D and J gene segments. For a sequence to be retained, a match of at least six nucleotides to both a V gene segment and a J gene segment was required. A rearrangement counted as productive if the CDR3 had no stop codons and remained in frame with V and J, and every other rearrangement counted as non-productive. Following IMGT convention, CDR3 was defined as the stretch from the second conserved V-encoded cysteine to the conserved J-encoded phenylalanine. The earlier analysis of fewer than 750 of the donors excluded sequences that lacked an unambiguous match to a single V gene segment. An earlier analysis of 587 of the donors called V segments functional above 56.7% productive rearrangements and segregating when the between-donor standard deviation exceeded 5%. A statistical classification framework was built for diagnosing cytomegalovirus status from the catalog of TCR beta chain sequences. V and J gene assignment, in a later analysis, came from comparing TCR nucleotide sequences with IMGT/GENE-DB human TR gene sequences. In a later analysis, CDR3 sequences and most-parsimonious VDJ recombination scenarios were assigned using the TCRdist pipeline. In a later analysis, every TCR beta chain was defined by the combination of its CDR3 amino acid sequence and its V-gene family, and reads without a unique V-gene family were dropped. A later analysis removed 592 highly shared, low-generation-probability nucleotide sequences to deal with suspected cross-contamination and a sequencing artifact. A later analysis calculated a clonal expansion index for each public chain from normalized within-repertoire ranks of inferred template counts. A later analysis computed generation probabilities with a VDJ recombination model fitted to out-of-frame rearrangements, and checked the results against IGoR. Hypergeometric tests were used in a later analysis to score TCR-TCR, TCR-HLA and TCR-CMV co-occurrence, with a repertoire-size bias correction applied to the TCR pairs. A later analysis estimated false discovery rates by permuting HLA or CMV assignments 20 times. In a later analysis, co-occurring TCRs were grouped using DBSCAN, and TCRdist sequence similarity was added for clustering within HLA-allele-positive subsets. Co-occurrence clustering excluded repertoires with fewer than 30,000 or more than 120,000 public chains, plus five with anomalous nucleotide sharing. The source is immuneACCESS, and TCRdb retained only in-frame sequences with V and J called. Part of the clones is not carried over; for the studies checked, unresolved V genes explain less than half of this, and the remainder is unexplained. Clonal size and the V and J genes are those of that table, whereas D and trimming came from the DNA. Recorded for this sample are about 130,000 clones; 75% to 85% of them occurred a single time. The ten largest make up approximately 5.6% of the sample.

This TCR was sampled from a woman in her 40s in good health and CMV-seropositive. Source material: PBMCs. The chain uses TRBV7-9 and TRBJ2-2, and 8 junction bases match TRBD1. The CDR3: CASSLARDRSTGELFF. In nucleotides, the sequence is TGTGCCAGCAGCTTAGCCCGGGACAGGTCTACCGGGGAGCTGTTTTTT.